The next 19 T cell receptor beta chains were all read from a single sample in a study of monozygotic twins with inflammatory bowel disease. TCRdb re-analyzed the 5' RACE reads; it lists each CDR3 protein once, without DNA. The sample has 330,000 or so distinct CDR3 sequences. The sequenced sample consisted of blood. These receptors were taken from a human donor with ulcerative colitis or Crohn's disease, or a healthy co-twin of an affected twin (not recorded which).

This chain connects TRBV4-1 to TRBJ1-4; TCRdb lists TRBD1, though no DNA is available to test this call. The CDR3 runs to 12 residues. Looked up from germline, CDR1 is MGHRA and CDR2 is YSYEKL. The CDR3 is CASSRPHEKLFF.

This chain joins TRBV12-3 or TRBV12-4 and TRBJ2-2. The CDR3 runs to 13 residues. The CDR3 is CASSRGYTGELFF.

The CDR3 loop reads CSARGAPRNGYTF. The chain combines TRBV20-1 with TRBJ1-2. CDR1 and CDR2 from the germline V gene are DFQATT and SNEGSKA (reference sequence). The CDR3 spans 13 residues.

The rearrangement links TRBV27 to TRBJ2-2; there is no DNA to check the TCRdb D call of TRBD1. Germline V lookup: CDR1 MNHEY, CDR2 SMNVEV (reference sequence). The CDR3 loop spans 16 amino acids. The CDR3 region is CASSFLWTGGPGELFF.

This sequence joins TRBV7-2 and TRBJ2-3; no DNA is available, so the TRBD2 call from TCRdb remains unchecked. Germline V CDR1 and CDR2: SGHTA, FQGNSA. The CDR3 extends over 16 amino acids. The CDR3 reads CQPGLAGTEPADTQYF.

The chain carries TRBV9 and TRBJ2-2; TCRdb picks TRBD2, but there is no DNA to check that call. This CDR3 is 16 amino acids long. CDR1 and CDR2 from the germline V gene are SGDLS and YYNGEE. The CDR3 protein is CASSVGLAANTGELFF.

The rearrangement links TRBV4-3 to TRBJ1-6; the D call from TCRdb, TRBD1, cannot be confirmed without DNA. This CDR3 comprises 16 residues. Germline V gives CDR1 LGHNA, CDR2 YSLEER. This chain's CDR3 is CASSQERDARGSPLHF.

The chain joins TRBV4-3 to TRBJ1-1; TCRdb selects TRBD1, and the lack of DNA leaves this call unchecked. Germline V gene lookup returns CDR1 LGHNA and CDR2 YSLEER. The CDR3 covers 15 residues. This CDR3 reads CASSRSGQGSTEAFF.

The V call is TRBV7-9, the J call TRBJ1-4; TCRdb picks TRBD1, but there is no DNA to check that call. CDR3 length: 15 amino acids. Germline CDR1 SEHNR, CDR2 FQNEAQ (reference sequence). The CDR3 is CASSFSGQVREKLFF.

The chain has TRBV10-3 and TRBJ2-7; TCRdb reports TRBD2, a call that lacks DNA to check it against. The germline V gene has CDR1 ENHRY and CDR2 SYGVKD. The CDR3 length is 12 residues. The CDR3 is CARTGPIYEQYF.

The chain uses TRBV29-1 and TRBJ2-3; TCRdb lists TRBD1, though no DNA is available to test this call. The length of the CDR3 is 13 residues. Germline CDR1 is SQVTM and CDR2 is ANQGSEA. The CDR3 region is CSVGPGRPDTQYF.

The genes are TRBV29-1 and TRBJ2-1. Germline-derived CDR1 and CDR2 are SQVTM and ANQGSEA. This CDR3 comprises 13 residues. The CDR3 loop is CSARAANYNEQFF.

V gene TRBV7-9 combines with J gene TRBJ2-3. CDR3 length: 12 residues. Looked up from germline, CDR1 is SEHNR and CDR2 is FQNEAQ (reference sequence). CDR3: CASSLETDTQYF.

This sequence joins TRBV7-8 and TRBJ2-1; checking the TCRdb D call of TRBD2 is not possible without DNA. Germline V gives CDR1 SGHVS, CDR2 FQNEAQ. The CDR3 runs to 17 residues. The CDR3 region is CASSLSSGTYSYNEQFF.

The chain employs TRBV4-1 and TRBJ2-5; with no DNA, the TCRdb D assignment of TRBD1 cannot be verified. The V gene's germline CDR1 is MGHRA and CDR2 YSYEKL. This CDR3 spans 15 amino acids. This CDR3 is CASSQDWRGRETQYF.

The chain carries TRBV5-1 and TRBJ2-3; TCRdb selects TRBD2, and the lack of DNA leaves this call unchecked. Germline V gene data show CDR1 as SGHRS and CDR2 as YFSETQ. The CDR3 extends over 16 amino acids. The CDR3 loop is CASSLAGAGRTDTQYF. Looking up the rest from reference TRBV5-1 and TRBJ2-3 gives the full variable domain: KAGVTQTPRYLIKTRGQQVTLSCSPISGHRSVSWYQQTPGQGLQFLFEYFSETQRNKGNFPGRFSGRQFSNSRSEMNVSTLELGDSALYLCASSLAGAGRTDTQYFGPGTRLTVL.

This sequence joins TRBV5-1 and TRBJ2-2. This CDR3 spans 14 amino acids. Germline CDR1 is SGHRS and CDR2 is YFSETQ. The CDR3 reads CASSLDGNTGELFF.

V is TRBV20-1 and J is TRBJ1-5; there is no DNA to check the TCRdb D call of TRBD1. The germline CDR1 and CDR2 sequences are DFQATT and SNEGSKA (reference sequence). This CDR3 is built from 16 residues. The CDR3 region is CSARKGTGGGNQPQHF.

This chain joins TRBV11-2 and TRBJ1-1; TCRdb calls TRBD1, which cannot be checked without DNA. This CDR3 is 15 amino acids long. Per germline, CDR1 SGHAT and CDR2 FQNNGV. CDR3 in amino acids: CASSYTGGPNTEAFF. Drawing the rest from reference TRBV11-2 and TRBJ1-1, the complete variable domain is EAGVAQSPRYKIIEKRQSVAFWCNPISGHATLYWYQQILGQGPKLLIQFQNNGVVDDSQLPKDRFSAERLKGVDSTLKIQPAKLEDSAVYLCASSYTGGPNTEAFFGQGTRLTVV.